These T cell receptor beta chains were read from a single sample in a study of technical replicates of blood from several donors. Data came from immunoSEQ multiplex PCR; TCRdb stores just in-frame clones and leaves some out. Of about 80,000 clones in the sample, about 94% were seen once. What was sequenced was T cells isolated from PBMCs. The receptors derive from a human donor in good health. Both conserved end residues are part of each CDR3. A D gene is named only where the DNA matches it firmly. Some rows mark clone size as missing; the rest say once, few, many or name a class of expanded clone.

D,size,J,V,CDR3,DNA
TRBD2,once,TRBJ2-2,TRBV19,CASTWTSGRGPTGELFF,TGTGCCAGTACCTGGACTAGCGGGAGGGGACCCACCGGGGAGCTGTTTTTT
TRBD1,-,TRBJ1-1,TRBV7-9,CASSQQGKNTEAFF,TGTGCCAGCAGCCAACAGGGGAAGAACACTGAAGCTTTCTTT
TRBD1,-,TRBJ1-2,TRBV28,CASSFRDRGNYGYTF,TGTGCCAGCAGTTTCCGGGACAGGGGGAACTATGGCTACACCTTC
TRBD2,-,TRBJ2-1,TRBV30,CAWSVRLAGFYNEQFF,TGTGCCTGGAGTGTACGACTAGCGGGATTCTACAATGAGCAGTTCTTC
TRBD1,-,TRBJ1-5,TRBV6-1,CASSDYGTGRLGQPQHF,TGTGCCAGCAGTGACTACGGGACAGGTAGGCTCGGTCAGCCCCAGCATTTT
TRBD2,-,TRBJ2-1,TRBV4-1,CASRPGLGNEQFF,TGCGCCAGCAGACCGGGACTAGGAAATGAGCAGTTCTTC
-,-,TRBJ2-1,TRBV27,CASSWQGDRDNEQFF,TGTGCCAGCAGTTGGCAGGGTGATAGGGACAATGAGCAGTTCTTC
-,once,TRBJ1-5,TRBV19,CASSMRLGAESWPQHF,TGTGCCAGTAGTATGAGGCTGGGAGCTGAAAGCTGGCCCCAGCATTTT
TRBD2,-,TRBJ2-2,TRBV7-2,CASGPGLGGAGELFF,TGTGCCAGCGGCCCGGGACTAGGCGGGGCCGGGGAGCTGTTTTTT
-,-,TRBJ1-2,TRBV6-6,CASSYSDSYYGYTF,TGTGCCAGCAGTTACTCGGACAGCTACTATGGCTACACCTTC
-,-,TRBJ2-1,TRBV28,CASSYPLAKAHSYNEQFF,TGTGCCAGCAGCTACCCCCTAGCCAAAGCACACTCCTACAATGAGCAGTTCTTC
-,-,TRBJ1-6,TRBV25-1,CASSEYSQGSSPLHF,TGTGCCAGCAGTGAATATTCCCAGGGGTCATCACCCCTCCACTTT
-,-,TRBJ1-1,TRBV19,CASSYVGGPKNTEAFF,TGTGCCAGTAGTTATGTTGGGGGCCCCAAGAACACTGAAGCTTTCTTT
-,-,TRBJ2-3,TRBV7-2,CASSSGMTRHTQYF,TGTGCCAGCAGCTCAGGGATGACTAGACATACGCAGTATTTT
-,once,TRBJ2-6,TRBV28,CASTLSGSGANVLTF,TGTGCCAGCACCCTTTCCGGCTCTGGGGCCAACGTCCTGACTTTC
TRBD1,-,TRBJ2-1,TRBV9,CASTGTGFDEQFF,TGTGCCAGCACCGGGACAGGGTTTGATGAGCAGTTCTTC
-,-,TRBJ1-5,TRBV15,CATSRDRAGPPGINQPQHF,TGTGCCACCAGCAGAGATAGAGCAGGCCCTCCAGGTATCAATCAGCCCCAGCATTTT
-,-,TRBJ2-5,TRBV6-5,CASSSPRVQETQYF,TGTGCCAGCAGTTCCCCCCGGGTTCAAGAGACCCAGTACTTC
TRBD2,few,TRBJ2-1,TRBV7-2,CASSLLSGRASYNEQFF,TGTGCCAGCAGCTTATTGAGCGGGAGGGCCTCCTACAATGAGCAGTTCTTC
-,-,TRBJ1-3,TRBV10-3,CAIGSPLPSGNTIYF,TGTGCCATCGGTAGCCCCCTGCCATCTGGAAACACCATATATTTT
-,once,TRBJ2-1,TRBV11-3,CASSLGDPSSYNEQFF,TGTGCCAGCAGCTTAGGAGACCCTAGCTCCTACAATGAGCAGTTCTTC
TRBD2,-,TRBJ2-7,TRBV5-1,CASSSRTSGWTYEQYF,TGCGCCAGCAGCTCGCGGACTAGCGGGTGGACTTACGAGCAGTACTTC
TRBD2,-,TRBJ2-1,TRBV6-1,CASSETSGSINEQFF,TGTGCCAGCAGTGAAACTAGCGGGAGTATCAATGAGCAGTTCTTC
TRBD1,once,TRBJ1-1,TRBV11-2,CASSFRLTGPEAFF,TGTGCCAGCAGCTTTCGATTGACAGGGCCTGAAGCTTTCTTT